This TCR beta chain originates from a study of identical twins. A single record per CDR3 protein comes from TCRdb applying MiXCR to the 5' RACE reads. The sample contains 600,000 to 800,000 distinct CDR3 sequences, 21% of which appear only once. As concerns this clonotype: One junction end does not reproduce the germline sequence, and a read error may be involved.

This sample was shared with a second study, whose subject was T cells expressing NK-cell markers.

The clonotype originates from a woman between 18 and 30 years old in good health. Sequenced sample: PBMCs.

The DNA of the CDR3 is TGCGCCAGCAGGACGACAGATTCACCACTCCACTTT. Its protein product is CASRTTDSPLHF. This sequence joins TRBV5-1 and TRBJ1-6; D is perhaps TRBD1 (5 bases). Germline CDR1 reads SGHRS; CDR2 reads YFSETQ. The CDR3 has 12 residues.